This T cell receptor (beta chain) was sequenced for a study of graft-versus-host responses after intestinal transplantation. TCRdb's copy holds only in-frame clones and misses some; the assay was immunoSEQ multiplex PCR. The repertoire consists of roughly 99,000 clones, with 86% occurring once and the leading ten covering more than 1.4%. This sequence was found in a human patient who received an intestinal transplant, so some T cells may come from the graft donor. This specimen consisted of PBMCs, obtained 255 days after intestinal transplant.

CDR3 amino acids: CASSPIERGETQYF. CDR3 sequence (DNA): TGTGCCAGCTCACCGATCGAGAGGGGAGAGACCCAGTACTTC. V gene TRBV18 combines with J gene TRBJ2-5; D could derive from TRBD1 or TRBD2 (5 bases each). The CDR3 length is 14 residues. V lost 3 bases and J 4 bases, leaving 12 bases between the germline ends. Germline V gives CDR1 KGHSH, CDR2 LQKENI.